These T cell receptor beta chains were read from a single sample in a study of blood T cell repertoires in COVID-19. Only in-frame clones appear in the TCRdb table, and some are missing; sequencing was by immunoSEQ multiplex PCR. The data show about 250,000 clones, with over 75% seen just once and roughly a sixth held by the top ten. Specimen: PBMCs or T cells enriched from blood (not recorded which). Receptors originate from a man aged 18 to 35 who had recovered from COVID-19. Each CDR3 is given with its conserved first and last residue. The order of the fields is V gene, clone size, CDR3 length, D gene, J gene, CDR3 DNA, CDR3 protein. D genes are given only for firm matches. Only part of the rows carry a size: once, few, many, or a class if the clone is expanded.

TRBV6-1,.,15,.,TRBJ1-2,TGTGCCAGCAGTGAGGGGGCCGGGGATTACTATGGCTACACCTTC,CASSEGAGDYYGYTF
TRBV5-1,.,15,.,TRBJ2-3,TGCGCCAGCAGTGTATTGGGACAAGGCACAGATACGCAGTATTTT,CASSVLGQGTDTQYF
TRBV10-2,.,13,TRBD1,TRBJ1-2,TGCGCCAGCAGCCTTACAGGGGGTTATGGCTACACCTTC,CASSLTGGYGYTF
TRBV27,.,17,TRBD2,TRBJ2-1,TGTGCCAGCAGTTCCCTCCCGACTAGCGGGACTAACAATGAGCAGTTCTTC,CASSSLPTSGTNNEQFF
TRBV28,.,14,.,TRBJ2-3,TGTGCCAGCAGTTTACAGACTAGCACAGATACGCAGTATTTT,CASSLQTSTDTQYF
TRBV7-9,.,17,.,TRBJ1-4,TGTGCCAGCAGCTTAGTAGGGGCAGGGCCCGTAGTGGAAAAACTGTTTTTT,CASSLVGAGPVVEKLFF
TRBV1,.,17,.,TRBJ2-1,TGCACCAGCAGCCAGCGGGGTCAGAGACCCTCCTACAATGAGCAGTTCTTC,CTSSQRGQRPSYNEQFF
TRBV5-1,once,15,.,TRBJ2-1,TGCGCCAGCAGCTTGGGGGCTAGCCGGTACAATGAGCAGTTCTTC,CASSLGASRYNEQFF
TRBV27,.,15,.,TRBJ2-7,TGTGCCAGCAGTTTCGCCGACAGGACGGGCTACGAGCAGTACTTC,CASSFADRTGYEQYF
TRBV12-3/TRBV12-4,once,12,.,TRBJ1-2,TGTGCCAGCACCCCTAGGGGGGGAGGCTACACCTTC,CASTPRGGGYTF
TRBV14,.,15,.,TRBJ1-4,TGTGCCAGCAGCCACCCCGCAGGGCTAGTTGAAAAACTGTTTTTT,CASSHPAGLVEKLFF
TRBV7-2,.,13,.,TRBJ2-5,TGTGCCAGCAGCTTAGCTTTCGGGGAGACCCAGTACTTC,CASSLAFGETQYF
TRBV19,.,14,TRBD1,TRBJ1-1,TGTGCCAGTAGGGGACAGTTCATGAACACTGAAGCTTTCTTT,CASRGQFMNTEAFF
TRBV27,.,13,.,TRBJ1-1,TGTGCCAGCAGTTTCGTTATCAACACTGAAGCTTTCTTT,CASSFVINTEAFF
TRBV9,once,16,TRBD2,TRBJ2-2,TGTGCCAGCAGCGTAGGGGCTAGCGGGAGAACCGGGGAGCTGTTTTTT,CASSVGASGRTGELFF
TRBV19,.,14,TRBD2,TRBJ2-1,TGTGCCAGTAGGCCGGGAGGGGGGACCGATGAGCAGTTCTTC,CASRPGGGTDEQFF
TRBV11-2,.,15,.,TRBJ2-3,TGTGCCAGCAGCTTCTGGGGGGGGGCGGCAGATACGCAGTATTTT,CASSFWGGAADTQYF
TRBV20-1,.,17,TRBD2,TRBJ2-3,TGCAGTGCTAGTGCAGGGACTAGCGGGAGTAAGACAGATACGCAGTATTTT,CSASAGTSGSKTDTQYF
TRBV2,once,15,TRBD2,TRBJ2-2,TGTGCCAGCAGTGAAGCGCGGGAGGGGACCGGGGAGCTGTTTTTT,CASSEAREGTGELFF
TRBV12-3/TRBV12-4,.,12,.,TRBJ2-3,TGTGCCAGCAGTCCAGACAGAGTGGTGAATCTTTTT,CASSPDRVVNLF
TRBV18,.,14,.,TRBJ2-7,TGTGCCAGCTCACTGGGGCGGAATTCCTACGAGCAGTACTTC,CASSLGRNSYEQYF
TRBV15,.,16,.,TRBJ1-2,TGTGCCACCAGCAGAGATGGTGGGTCAGGGGTCTATGGCTACACCTTC,CATSRDGGSGVYGYTF
TRBV28,once,17,TRBD1,TRBJ2-2,TGTGCCAGCAGTTCGGGGACAGGGATCCCGAACACCGGGGAGCTGTTTTTT,CASSSGTGIPNTGELFF
TRBV5-5,.,15,.,TRBJ2-5,TGTGCCAGCAGCTTGGCCGTTGGCAGCCAAGAGACCCAGTACTTC,CASSLAVGSQETQYF
TRBV6-1,.,16,.,TRBJ2-7,TGTGCCAGCAGTGATGAAACGGGGGAGATCTCCTACGAGCAGTACTTC,CASSDETGEISYEQYF
TRBV11-3,.,16,TRBD2,TRBJ2-1,TGTGCCAGCAGCTTTACGACTAGCGGGGGGTCGGGTGAGCAGTTCTTC,CASSFTTSGGSGEQFF
TRBV7-3,.,18,.,TRBJ1-6,TGTGCCAGCAGCCCTGGACAGACCAGTACGGTACATAATTCACCCCTCCACTTT,CASSPGQTSTVHNSPLHF
TRBV2,few,11,.,TRBJ1-4,TGTGCCAGCGAACGGACAGAAAAACTGTTTTTT,CASERTEKLFF